The rows below give T cell receptor beta chains drawn from one sample of a study of T-cell reconstitution after alpha-beta-depleted transplantation in children. TCRdb analysed the PCR reads with MiXCR anew, one entry per CDR3 protein. The top ten clones hold less than 4% of a sample with about 540,000 distinct CDR3 sequences, about 17% of them seen once. The material was PBMCs from the stem cell graft donor, obtained from the stem cell graft. The receptors were gathered from a human donor who donated a stem cell graft to a child with acute lymphoblastic leukemia. CDR3s include the opening cysteine and the closing phenylalanine or tryptophan. The order of the fields is J gene, D gene, clone size, V gene, CDR3 DNA, CDR3 protein. The D gene is left open where the match is weak. Expanded clones get a size class; other rows say once, few or many, or leave the size out.

TRBJ1-1 NA NA TRBV5-1 TGCGCCAGCAGCCCGGTCGGAGAGGAATATTACACTGAAGCTTTCTTT CASSPVGEEYYTEAFF
TRBJ2-3 TRBD2 NA TRBV5-1 TGCGCCAGCAGCGAGGGACTAGCGGGAGACACAGATACGCAGTATTTT CASSEGLAGDTDTQYF
TRBJ2-7 NA few TRBV27 TGTGCCAGCAGTTTAAGGGGGGCCCACTACGAGCAGTACTTC CASSLRGAHYEQYF
TRBJ1-1 NA many TRBV6-1 TGTGCCAGCAGTCCCGATAGGGGATGGGTTGGGAACACTGAAGCTTTCTTT CASSPDRGWVGNTEAFF
TRBJ2-1 NA few TRBV29-1 TGCAGCGTTGAGGAGGGGGCCTACAATGAGCAGTTCTTC CSVEEGAYNEQFF
TRBJ1-4 NA few TRBV6-1 TGTGCCAGCAGTGAAAGAATGGGGCCCCGCCGGGAAAAACTGTTTTTT CASSERMGPRREKLFF
TRBJ1-4 TRBD1 NA TRBV4-1 TGCGCCAGCAGGCAAGTTGGGAGGGACAGAAAGGGCGATGAAAAACTGTTTTTT CASRQVGRDRKGDEKLFF
TRBJ2-6 TRBD1 NA TRBV10-3 TGTGCCATCAGTGCCGGACAGGGAAGATTATCTGGGGCCAACGGCCTGACTTTC CAISAGQGRLSGANGLTF
TRBJ2-2 NA once TRBV7-6 TGTGCCAGCAGCCTTCCCGACTCTCCGAACACCGGGGAGCTGTTTTTT CASSLPDSPNTGELFF
TRBJ2-1 TRBD1 NA TRBV15 TGTGCCACCAGCAGACCCTCGGGACAGGGACGGTCATACAATGAGCAGTTCTTC CATSRPSGQGRSYNEQFF
TRBJ2-5 NA NA TRBV2 TGTGCCAGCAACCCATCAGAGACCCAGTACTTC CASNPSETQYF
TRBJ2-3 NA NA TRBV24-1 TGTGCCACCTTCGGAGGGGATACGCAGTATTTT CATFGGDTQYF
TRBJ2-7 NA NA TRBV12-3/TRBV12-4 TGTGCCAGCAGTCAGGGGCCAGACTCCTACGAGCAGTACTTC CASSQGPDSYEQYF
TRBJ2-3 TRBD2 few TRBV12-5 TGTGCTAGTGGTTTAGGCCGAAAACTAGCGGGAGGGCCCGATACGCAGTATTTT CASGLGRKLAGGPDTQYF
TRBJ2-7 NA NA TRBV7-2 TGTGCCAGCAGCTCAACTAGGGGGGGTTACGAGCAGTACTTC CASSSTRGGYEQYF
TRBJ2-2 TRBD1 few TRBV19 TGTGCCAGTAGTAGCCGGGGGACAGGGGCCGGGGAGCTGTTTTTT CASSSRGTGAGELFF
TRBJ1-1 NA few TRBV6-1 TGTGCCAGCAGTGAATACGGGGGGCCGGACACTGAAGCTTTCTTT CASSEYGGPDTEAFF
TRBJ2-3 TRBD2 few TRBV7-6 TGTGCCAGCAGCTTAGGGATAGCGGGAGGCCACACAGATACGCAGTATTTT CASSLGIAGGHTDTQYF
TRBJ1-1 NA NA TRBV18 TGTGCCAGCTCACCACCGGGGGTGACGAACACTGAAGCTTTCTTT CASSPPGVTNTEAFF
TRBJ2-2 TRBD2 NA TRBV6-5 TGTGCCAGCAGTTACCCTACTAGCGGGAACACCGGGGAGCTGTTTTTT CASSYPTSGNTGELFF
TRBJ2-5 NA few TRBV15 TGTGCCACCAGCAGAGATAGGGGAAAAGAGACCCAGTACTTC CATSRDRGKETQYF
TRBJ1-1 NA few TRBV5-1 TGCGCCAGCAGCAGAACCGGGACGGGGAACACTGAAGCTTTCTTT CASSRTGTGNTEAFF
TRBJ2-3 NA many TRBV7-7 TGTGCCAGCAGCTTAGCGGGGGGTACGCAGTATTTT CASSLAGGTQYF
TRBJ2-1 TRBD2 few TRBV11-2 TGTGCCAGCAGCGATCCTAGCGGGCCCTACAATGAGCAGTTCTTC CASSDPSGPYNEQFF
TRBJ1-1 NA NA TRBV13 TGTGCCAGCAGCTTATCTGGAGAAGCTTTCTTT CASSLSGEAFF
TRBJ2-7 TRBD1 few TRBV29-1 TGCAGCGTGGAGACAGGGGTCGAGCAGTACTTC CSVETGVEQYF
TRBJ2-7 NA NA TRBV19 TGTGCCAGTAGTATAGGAGGGGGGCCGGACTACGAGCAGTACTTC CASSIGGGPDYEQYF
TRBJ2-7 NA few TRBV19 TGTGCCACCTCGGACCTCCGATCCTACGAGCAGTACTTC CATSDLRSYEQYF
TRBJ2-2 NA few TRBV12-3/TRBV12-4 TGTGCCAGCAGTTTTACAGATAACACCGGGGAGCTGTTTTTT CASSFTDNTGELFF
TRBJ2-5 NA NA TRBV7-8 TGTGCCAGCAGCCCCGAAGGAAGAAGCCAAGAGACCCAGTACTTC CASSPEGRSQETQYF
TRBJ2-1 NA few TRBV29-1 TGCAGCGTTGAAACAGGGGAGCAGTTCTTC CSVETGEQFF
TRBJ2-1 NA NA TRBV2 TGTGCCAGCAGTGACTGGTCCGAGCAGTTCTTC CASSDWSEQFF
TRBJ1-3 NA NA TRBV5-8 TGTGCCAGCAGCTCGAGGACAGTCTCTGGAAACACCATATATTTT CASSSRTVSGNTIYF
TRBJ2-1 TRBD2 NA TRBV12-3/TRBV12-4 TGTGCCAGCAGTCACAGGGGGACTAGCGAGTTCTTC CASSHRGTSEFF
TRBJ1-2 NA few TRBV20-1 TGCAGTGCTAGTTATGCAGGGGCTAACTATGGCTACACCTTC CSASYAGANYGYTF
TRBJ2-5 NA NA TRBV6-5 TGTGCCTCCCATCTTTGGGGGTTAAGAGAGACCCAGTACTTC CASHLWGLRETQYF
TRBJ2-5 TRBD2 NA TRBV7-8 TGTGCCAGCAGCCACACTAGCGGTGTTCCCCAAGAGACCCAGTACTTC CASSHTSGVPQETQYF
TRBJ2-3 TRBD2 NA TRBV7-1 TGTGCCAGCAGCTCTACCCGACTAGCGGGAGGGCGGGCGGACCAACAGCCAGATACGCAGTATTTT CASSSTRLAGGRADQQPDTQYF
TRBJ2-2 NA NA TRBV2 TGTGCCAGCAGTGGACCCTGGGGTCTCCTGTTTTTT CASSGPWGLLFF
TRBJ1-1 NA NA TRBV7-9 TGTGCCAGCAGCTTAGTAGCTACTTTGAACACTGAAGCTTTCTTT CASSLVATLNTEAFF
TRBJ2-7 NA many TRBV5-1 TGCGCCAGCAGCTTGGTCTCTGACGAGCAGTACTTC CASSLVSDEQYF
TRBJ2-7 TRBD1 NA TRBV25-1 TGTGCCAGCAGTGGCCAACGACAGGGTAGAAGAGGACGAAACTACGAGCAGTACTTC CASSGQRQGRRGRNYEQYF
TRBJ2-7 NA few TRBV27 TGTGCCAGCAGTTTACAGGGCGGCAAGACCTACGAGCAGTACTTC CASSLQGGKTYEQYF
TRBJ2-7 NA NA TRBV19 TGTGCCAGTAGTAGTCGAACGAGAGACGAGCAGTACTTC CASSSRTRDEQYF
TRBJ1-5 NA few TRBV6-5 TGTGCCAGCAGTTACTCGAATGGTATACAGCCCCAGCATTTT CASSYSNGIQPQHF
TRBJ2-1 TRBD2 few TRBV5-1 TGCGCCAGTAAGAATCTAGCGGCCTCCTACAATGAGCAGTTCTTC CASKNLAASYNEQFF
TRBJ1-4 NA NA TRBV12-3/TRBV12-4 TGTGCCAGCAGTCTCCGCCGGGACACGCAACAACTGTTTTTT CASSLRRDTQQLFF
TRBJ2-7 NA few TRBV7-2 TGTGCCAGCAGAGGGGGTGCGGAGCTCTACGAGCAGTACTTC CASRGGAELYEQYF
TRBJ1-5 NA NA TRBV4-2 TGTGCCAGCAGCCAGAACAGGGCAAGGAGCAATCAGCCCCAGCATTTT CASSQNRARSNQPQHF
TRBJ2-3 NA few TRBV29-1 TGCAGCGGAGAAGCCGATACAGATACGCAGTATTTT CSGEADTDTQYF
TRBJ2-4 NA NA TRBV5-1 TGCGCCAGCAGCCACGCCAAAAACATTCAGTACTTC CASSHAKNIQYF
TRBJ1-4 TRBD1 NA TRBV7-9 TGTGCCAGCAGCCCGCCGGGACAGGGAGGGGAAAAACTGTTTTTT CASSPPGQGGEKLFF
TRBJ2-3 TRBD2 few TRBV6-1 TGTGCCAGCACCGAAGGGGACTACACAGATACGCAGTATTTT CASTEGDYTDTQYF
TRBJ2-4 NA NA TRBV5-7 TGTGCCAGCAGCTTGCGGCAGGGCGACAGGGCCAAAAACATTCAGTACTTC CASSLRQGDRAKNIQYF
TRBJ1-1 NA NA TRBV11-2 TGTGCCAGCAGCTTAAACGTGGCGGGGGGGAACACTGAAGCTTTCTTT CASSLNVAGGNTEAFF
TRBJ1-5 NA many TRBV27 TGTGCCAGCAGTTTACGGAATCAGCCCCAGCATTTT CASSLRNQPQHF
TRBJ2-7 NA NA TRBV5-1 TGCGCCAGCAGCTTGACCTTCGTTAGCTCCTACGAGCAGTACTTC CASSLTFVSSYEQYF
TRBJ2-7 TRBD1 NA TRBV18 TGTGCCAGCTCACCTGGACAGGGTAACTACGAGCAGTACTTC CASSPGQGNYEQYF
TRBJ2-7 TRBD1 few TRBV15 TGTGCCACCAGCAGAGGCGTGGGACAGGGGAACGAGCAGTACTTC CATSRGVGQGNEQYF
TRBJ2-7 TRBD2 few TRBV7-9 TGTGCCAGCAGCTTATTCGGGACTAGCGTCCACGAGCAGTACTTC CASSLFGTSVHEQYF